The present entry profiles one T cell receptor beta chain with its context. Its binding antigen is unknown. The DNA ends 3 residues before the CDR3 does, and the rest of the CDR3 is filled in from the germline J gene. Every participant had a single incident cervical HPV16 infection, and women with prevalent HPV16 infections were excluded. Cervical HPV DNA was detected by MY09/MY11 PCR, and genotyping was performed by dot-blot hybridization. About 14 mL of heparinized blood were centrifuged, and the buffy coat was split into aliquots, frozen at -30 degrees C, and then kept at -80 degrees C. Genomic DNA was extracted from buffy coat specimens using QIAGEN kits. This sample stems from a study of T cells in women clearing cervical HPV infection (dated by TCRdb to about 2018). Some background on the complete study: Cases were some 26 women with histologically confirmed HPV16-related CIN3 or worse, including a couple of invasive cancers. The 20 to 25 controls were women who cleared a single incident HPV16 infection within 12 months without developing precancer or cancer. Blood from cases was collected at the visit at which the lesion was first identified, whereas blood from controls was collected once infection was no longer detected. For cases, a median interval of approximately 150 days, with an interquartile range of about 80 to 200 days, was observed between lesion detection and blood sampling. Since only a few of the women had HLA typing available, the possibility that HLA type was acting as a confounder could not be ruled out. An exploratory proof-of-principle case-control study, nested within the Guanacaste HPV Natural History Study in Costa Rica, was conducted to compare TCR repertoires across cervical HPV16 outcomes. Cases and controls were matched on age within five years and on year of sample collection. A median age of about 30 years was observed in cases versus 38 to 45 in controls, and no significant differences in baseline characteristics were found. In the parent cohort, some 10,000 women aged 18 or older were enrolled in Guanacaste, Costa Rica, during about 1993 to 1995 and then followed for around seven years. As quality controls, five blinded duplicates were added to each group, bringing the total to about 60 samples made up of approximately 50 participants and approximately ten replicates.

Measured from the cysteine to the phenylalanine, the CDR3 is 14 residues long. Part of the CDR3 DNA is given, 33 bases translated from base 1. The germline V gene (reference sequence) supplies CDR1 LNHDA and CDR2 SQIVND. Overall results and qualifications from the work: Cases had lower TRBV6-7 relative abundance than controls (roughly 0.12% versus 0.17%; Bonferroni P = 0.0008). T-cell numbers per sample were unknown, so richness differences could reflect varying T-cell content rather than repertoire biology. Random forest classifiers combining richness and V gene abundances distinguished cases from controls with an estimated AUC of 0.83. The cross-sectional design could not show whether associations preceded infection or resulted from it; effector/memory subsets and HPV-specific T cells were not isolated. CIN3+ cases had significantly higher TCR repertoire richness than controls across sequencing depths, but evenness did not differ between the groups.

TCR beta CDR3 regions were amplified by multiplex PCR using the immunoSEQ assay from an average of roughly 1,300 ng genomic DNA per sample. The assay corrected primer bias using a complete synthetic TCR repertoire to establish an amplification baseline. The amplicons were sequenced using the Illumina platform. On the authors' methods: Error correction of the sequences involved clustering with frequency ratios plus a modified nearest-neighbor algorithm, after which the sequences were analyzed in the immunoSEQ Analyzer using IMGT gene definitions. At each rarefaction depth, TCR richness and evenness were averaged across 20 rarefaction repeats, and any sample with fewer sequences than the depth was left out. Relative abundances of V, D and J genes were compared between groups using Wilcoxon rank sum tests, with FDR correction applied. Blinded duplicates gave an intraclass correlation of over 90% for TCR richness and an average of roughly 76% across under 75 gene segments. Drawn from immuneACCESS, this table holds only the in-frame rearrangements with V and J called that TCRdb kept. Clones are partly lost; checked studies trace under half to an unresolved V gene and leave the rest unexplained. D and trimming were read from the DNA, whereas the V and J calls and clone size are those reported in that table. The sample has 30,000 to 40,000 clones on record. Jointly, the top ten make up roughly 6.8% of the sample.

This clonotype was obtained from a woman aged 18-69 years with a cervical HPV16 infection that either progressed to CIN3+ or cleared (not recorded which). The sequenced sample was blood buffy coat. This chain is built from TRBV19 and TRBJ2-2; the central 8 bases match TRBD2. The sequenced part of the CDR3 DNA is TGTGCCAGTAGGCCTAACCCCGGGAGGGGAAAG. It translates as CASRPNPGRGK. The full-length CDR3 reads as CASRPNPGRGKLFF.